This T cell receptor beta chain was captured in a study of T cell changes during pregnancy in multiple sclerosis. The trim removed 2 bases at V and 4 bases at J, leaving 5 bases unmatched. CDR1 and CDR2 from the germline V gene are LNHDA and SQIVND (reference sequence). The CDR3 runs to 15 residues. The protocol was immunoSEQ multiplex PCR, while the TCRdb copy is restricted to in-frame clones and leaves out a portion. Of 75,000 to 80,000 clones in the sample, 93% were seen once. This specimen was peripheral blood, taken in the second trimester of pregnancy. The chain joins TRBV19 to TRBJ1-1; 9 bases line up with TRBD1. The source of this sequence is a female donor in good health, enrolled as a control in a pregnancy study. In DNA, the CDR3 is TGTGCCAGTAGTATAACCGAGACAGGGGGCACTGAAGCTTTCTTT. Its protein is CASSITETGGTEAFF.